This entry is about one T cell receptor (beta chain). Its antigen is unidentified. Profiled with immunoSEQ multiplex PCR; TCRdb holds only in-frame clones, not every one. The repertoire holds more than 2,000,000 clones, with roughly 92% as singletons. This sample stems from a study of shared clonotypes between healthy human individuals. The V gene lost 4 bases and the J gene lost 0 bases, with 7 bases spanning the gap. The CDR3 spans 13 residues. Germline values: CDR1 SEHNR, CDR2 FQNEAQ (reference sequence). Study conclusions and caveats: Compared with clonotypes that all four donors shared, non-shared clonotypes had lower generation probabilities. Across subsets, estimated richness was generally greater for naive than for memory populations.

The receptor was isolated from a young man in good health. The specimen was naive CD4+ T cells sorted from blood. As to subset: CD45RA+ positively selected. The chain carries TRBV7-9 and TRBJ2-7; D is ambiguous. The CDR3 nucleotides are TGTGCCAGCAGCTCAACCCTCTCCTACGAGCAGTACTTC. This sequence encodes CASSSTLSYEQYF.